The T cell receptor beta chain under discussion was sequenced for a study of T cell responses to AZD1222 COVID-19 vaccine. Some clones are missing from TCRdb's copy, which holds only in-frame ones; the method was immunoSEQ multiplex PCR. The table includes fewer than 150,000 clones, roughly 88% detected once. The CDR3 contains 13 residues. The V gene lost 3 bases and the J gene lost 3 bases, with 9 bases spanning the gap. Germline V gene data show CDR1 as SGHAT and CDR2 as FQNNGV. The sample in question was peripheral blood, obtained 28 days after the second AZD1222 dose. The clonotype was recovered from an adult who received the AZD1222 COVID-19 vaccine. This chain joins TRBV11-2 and TRBJ2-7; D is unresolved. The CDR3 region is CASSLLPIYEQYF. The DNA for the CDR3 is TGTGCCAGCAGCTTGCTCCCGATCTACGAGCAGTACTTC.